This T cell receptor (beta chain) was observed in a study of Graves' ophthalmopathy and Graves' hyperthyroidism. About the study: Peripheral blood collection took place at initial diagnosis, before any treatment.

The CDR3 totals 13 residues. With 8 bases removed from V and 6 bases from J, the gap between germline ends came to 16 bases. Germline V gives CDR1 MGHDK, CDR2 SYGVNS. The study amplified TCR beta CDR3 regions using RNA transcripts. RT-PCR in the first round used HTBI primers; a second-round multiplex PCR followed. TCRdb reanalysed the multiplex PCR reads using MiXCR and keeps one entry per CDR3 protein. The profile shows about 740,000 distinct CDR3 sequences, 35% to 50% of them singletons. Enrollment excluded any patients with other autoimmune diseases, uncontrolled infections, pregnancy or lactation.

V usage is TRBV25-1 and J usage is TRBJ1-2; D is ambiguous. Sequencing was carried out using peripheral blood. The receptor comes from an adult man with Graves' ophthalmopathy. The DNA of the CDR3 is TGTGCCAGCTTATCCCACAACGGGCATGGCTACACCTTC. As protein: CASLSHNGHGYTF.